These T cell receptor beta chains were read from a single sample in a study of human CD8 memory T cell subsets. Reprocessing the 5' RACE reads, TCRdb reports a single entry for every CDR3 protein and omits DNA. In all, the sample yields some 10,000 distinct CDR3 sequences. The sequencing input was CD8+ stem-like memory T cells (TSCM and TCM) sorted from PBMCs. These TCRs come from a human donor in good health. Each CDR3 is given with its conserved first and last residue. Some rows mark clone size as missing; the rest say once, few, many or name a class of expanded clone.

length	V	size	J	CDR3
15	TRBV7-6	NA	TRBJ2-2	CASSSSGGASGELFF
15	TRBV4-1	NA	TRBJ1-1	CASSQVPGAGTEAFF
11	TRBV7-2	NA	TRBJ2-7	CASSATYEQYF
15	TRBV4-2	NA	TRBJ1-5	CASSQDYPRSQPQHF
17	TRBV4-1	NA	TRBJ2-7	CASSQEPPGGRAYEQYF
16	TRBV7-3	NA	TRBJ2-3	CASSLLGGGLADTQYF
14	TRBV29-1	NA	TRBJ2-1	CSVEAGKAYNEQFF
15	TRBV20-1	NA	TRBJ2-7	CSARDLASGGVEQYF
17	TRBV20-1	NA	TRBJ2-6	CSARTSGARSGANVLTF
16	TRBV7-9	NA	TRBJ2-7	CASSLPGDRAPYEQYF
17	TRBV6-6	NA	TRBJ2-3	CASSHGTSGGITDTQYF
14	TRBV4-3	NA	TRBJ2-1	CASSQDGVSNEQFF
13	TRBV29-1	medium-sized	TRBJ1-2	CSVDETLRYGYTF
15	TRBV7-3	NA	TRBJ2-1	CASSLTGATVYEQFF
15	TRBV20-1	NA	TRBJ2-7	CSEEQLGTSEYEQYF
14	TRBV6-5	NA	TRBJ1-1	CASSYRAEETEAFF
15	TRBV4-2	NA	TRBJ1-4	CASSQDREENEKLFF
15	TRBV9	NA	TRBJ2-3	CASSSSGRAVDTQYF
15	TRBV7-9	NA	TRBJ2-3	CASSSKDRVTDTQYF
16	TRBV30	NA	TRBJ2-2	CAWSQPGTANTGELFF
15	TRBV10-3	NA	TRBJ1-1	CAISGSREVDTEAFF
15	TRBV10-3	medium-sized	TRBJ2-3	CAISVKLEGTDTQYF
11	TRBV30	NA	TRBJ1-6	CAWKLGSPLHF
16	TRBV28	medium-sized	TRBJ1-2	CASSLLQSGGNYGYTF
13	TRBV6-5	NA	TRBJ1-2	CASSTGTAYGYTF
15	TRBV24-1	NA	TRBJ1-5	CATLVLVPPYQAQHF
16	TRBV27	NA	TRBJ2-1	CASSLLLGASYNEQFF
16	TRBV6-6	NA	TRBJ2-5	CASSYGTGSIGETQYF
15	TRBV10-3	medium-sized	TRBJ2-7	CAISTQTGGNNEQYF
15	TRBV6-5	NA	TRBJ2-7	CASSSKGLAGDEQYF
13	TRBV27	NA	TRBJ2-2	CASSLGGTGELFF
16	TRBV13	NA	TRBJ1-1	CASSLENRGPNTEAFF
14	TRBV5-5	NA	TRBJ1-1	CASSLGAANTEAFF
18	TRBV7-9	NA	TRBJ2-1	CASSLPTVDRGLNNEQFF
14	TRBV27	NA	TRBJ2-2	CASSPRTAAGELFF
13	TRBV7-3	NA	TRBJ2-1	CASSWGLDEKQFF
15	TRBV20-1	NA	TRBJ1-5	CSARDLGGENQPQHF
15	TRBV6-5	NA	TRBJ2-7	CASSHGTSGTYEQYF
15	TRBV4-1	medium-sized	TRBJ2-3	CASSQEWREADTQYF
15	TRBV29-1	NA	TRBJ1-1	CSVRQGVFTNTEAFF
15	TRBV25-1	NA	TRBJ1-1	CASSGYWEVNTEAFF
15	TRBV28	medium-sized	TRBJ2-2	CASSPLSVLPGELFF
16	TRBV29-1	NA	TRBJ2-2	CSVVQGAKANTGELFF
15	TRBV5-6	NA	TRBJ2-4	CASSFSSSGENIQYF
16	TRBV7-8	NA	TRBJ2-3	CASSFDEGRATDTQYF
16	TRBV6-2/TRBV6-3	NA	TRBJ1-1	CASSYSRRTGDTEAFF
16	TRBV4-3	NA	TRBJ2-7	CASSQALTQSSYEQYF
14	TRBV5-1	NA	TRBJ2-7	CATTRNRGPYEQYF
16	TRBV19	NA	TRBJ2-2	CASSPGTGLHTGELFF
15	TRBV28	NA	TRBJ2-3	CASRVAGDSSDTQYF
14	TRBV7-9	NA	TRBJ1-6	CASSSTLRGSPLHF
15	TRBV20-1	NA	TRBJ2-1	CSASEASWSYNEQFF
13	TRBV30	NA	TRBJ2-2	CAWSEGSGGELFF
14	TRBV14	NA	TRBJ2-7	CASSYEGPAYEQYF